This T cell receptor beta chain was captured in a study of blood T cell repertoires in COVID-19. Looking at the study overall: Material from acute and convalescent COVID-19 was sourced from the United States, Italy and Spain.

There are 15 residues in the CDR3. Germline-derived CDR1 and CDR2 are WNHNN and SYGVQD (reference sequence). Unmatched junction bases numbered 8, after V lost 5 bases and J lost 3 bases. Only in-frame clones appear in the TCRdb table, and some are missing; sequencing was by immunoSEQ multiplex PCR. The table records around 260,000 clones, over 65% of them present only once. This clone came up a few times. This chain joins TRBV10-1 and TRBJ2-7; 9 bases line up with TRBD1. The source material was peripheral blood. The receptor comes from a man aged 55 to 70 who had recovered from COVID-19. The CDR3 DNA reads as TGCGCCAGCAGTATTCGCGGGACAGGGCGCTACGAGCAGTACTTC. Its protein is CASSIRGTGRYEQYF.